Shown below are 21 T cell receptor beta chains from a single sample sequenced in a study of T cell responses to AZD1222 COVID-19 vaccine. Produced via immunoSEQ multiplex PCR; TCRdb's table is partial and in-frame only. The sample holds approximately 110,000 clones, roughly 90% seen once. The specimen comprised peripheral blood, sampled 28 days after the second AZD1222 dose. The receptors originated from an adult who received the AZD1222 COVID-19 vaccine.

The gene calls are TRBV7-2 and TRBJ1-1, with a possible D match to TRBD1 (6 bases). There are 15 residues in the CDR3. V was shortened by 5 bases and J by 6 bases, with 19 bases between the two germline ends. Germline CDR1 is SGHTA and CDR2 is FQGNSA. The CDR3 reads CASSAKGGAGPEAFF. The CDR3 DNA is TGTGCCAGCAGCGCGAAAGGGGGGGCCGGACCTGAAGCTTTCTTT.

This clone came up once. The DNA for the CDR3 is TGTGCCACCCAGAGGGGGTCGGAGACCCAGTACTTC. Encoded protein: CATQRGSETQYF. The V call is TRBV12-3 or TRBV12-4, the J call TRBJ2-5, with a weak D call TRBD1 (6 bases). The V and J ends lost 10 bases and 5 bases respectively, with 14 bases between them. The CDR3 has 12 residues.

CDR3 coding DNA: TGTGCCAGCAGCTTAGTAGCAGACTTCTACGAGCAGTACTTC. Its protein product is CASSLVADFYEQYF. The chain uses TRBV7-2 and TRBJ2-7; D gene ambiguous. Germline V lookup: CDR1 SGHTA, CDR2 FQGNSA. Trimming removed 1 base at V and 3 bases at J, with 10 bases between. There are 14 residues in the CDR3.

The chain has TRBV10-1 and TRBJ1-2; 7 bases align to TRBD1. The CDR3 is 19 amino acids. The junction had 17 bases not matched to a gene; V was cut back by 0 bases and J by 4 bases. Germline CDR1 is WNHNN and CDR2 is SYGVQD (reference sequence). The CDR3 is CASSESQTGRGWVCYGYTF. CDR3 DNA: TGCGCCAGCAGTGAGTCCCAGACAGGGAGGGGGTGGGTTTGCTATGGCTACACCTTC.

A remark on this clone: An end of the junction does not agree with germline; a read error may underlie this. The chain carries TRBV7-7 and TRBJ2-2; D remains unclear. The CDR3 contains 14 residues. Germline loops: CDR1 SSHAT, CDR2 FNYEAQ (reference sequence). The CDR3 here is CASSLEGTTGELFF. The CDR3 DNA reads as TGTGCTAGCAGCTTAGAAGGCACTACCGGGGAGCTGTTTTTT.

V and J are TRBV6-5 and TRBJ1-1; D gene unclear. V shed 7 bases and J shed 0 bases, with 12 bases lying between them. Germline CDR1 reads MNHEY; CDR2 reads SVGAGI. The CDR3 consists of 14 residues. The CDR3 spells CASTRQVMNTEAFF. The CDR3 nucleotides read TGTGCCAGCACCCGACAAGTTATGAACACTGAAGCTTTCTTT.

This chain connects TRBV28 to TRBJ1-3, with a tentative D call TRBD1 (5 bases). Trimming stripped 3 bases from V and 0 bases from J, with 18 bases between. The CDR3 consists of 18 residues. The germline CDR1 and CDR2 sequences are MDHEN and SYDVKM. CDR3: CASSLYLRLGGSGNTIYF. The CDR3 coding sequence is TGTGCCAGCAGTTTGTATCTACGACTTGGGGGCTCTGGAAACACCATATATTTT.

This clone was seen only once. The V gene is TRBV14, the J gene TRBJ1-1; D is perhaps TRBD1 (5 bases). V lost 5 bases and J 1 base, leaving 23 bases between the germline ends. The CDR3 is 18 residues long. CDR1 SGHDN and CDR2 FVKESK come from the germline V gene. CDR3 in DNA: TGTGCCAGCAGCTCGGAGACCGGGACTTATGGTTGGAACACTGAAGCTTTCTTT. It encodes CASSSETGTYGWNTEAFF.

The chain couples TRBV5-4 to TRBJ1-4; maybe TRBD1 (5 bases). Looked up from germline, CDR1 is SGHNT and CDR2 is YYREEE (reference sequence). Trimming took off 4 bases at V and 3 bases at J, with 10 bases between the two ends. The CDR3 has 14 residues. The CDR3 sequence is CASSRRGPNEKLFF. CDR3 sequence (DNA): TGTGCCAGCAGCAGGAGGGGACCTAATGAAAAACTGTTTTTT. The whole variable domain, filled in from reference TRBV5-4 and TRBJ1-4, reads ETGVTQSPTHLIKTRGQQVTLRCSSQSGHNTVSWYQQALGQGPQFIFQYYREEENGRGNFPPRFSGLQFPNYSSELNVNALELDDSALYLCASSRRGPNEKLFFGSGTQLSVL.

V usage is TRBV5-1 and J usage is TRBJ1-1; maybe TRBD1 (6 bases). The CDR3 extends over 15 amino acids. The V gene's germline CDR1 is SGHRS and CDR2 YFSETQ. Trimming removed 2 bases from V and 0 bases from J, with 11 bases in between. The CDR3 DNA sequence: TGCGCCAGCAGCTTTATCGGGGGCCTGAACACTGAAGCTTTCTTT. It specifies CASSFIGGLNTEAFF.

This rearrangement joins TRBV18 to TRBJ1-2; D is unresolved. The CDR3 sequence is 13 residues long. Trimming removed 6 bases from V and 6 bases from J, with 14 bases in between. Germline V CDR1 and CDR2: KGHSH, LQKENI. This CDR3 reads CASSPQEFHGYTF. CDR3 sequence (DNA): TGTGCCAGCTCCCCGCAAGAATTCCATGGCTACACCTTC.

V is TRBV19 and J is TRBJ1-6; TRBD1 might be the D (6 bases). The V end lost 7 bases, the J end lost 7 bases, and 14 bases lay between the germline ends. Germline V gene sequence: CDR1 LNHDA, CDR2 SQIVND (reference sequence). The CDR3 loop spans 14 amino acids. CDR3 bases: TGTGCCAGTACCGTGACAGGATTGAATTCACCCCTCCACTTT. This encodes CASTVTGLNSPLHF.

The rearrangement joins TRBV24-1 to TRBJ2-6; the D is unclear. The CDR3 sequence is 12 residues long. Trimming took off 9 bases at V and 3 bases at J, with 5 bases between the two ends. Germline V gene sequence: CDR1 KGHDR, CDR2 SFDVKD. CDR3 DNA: TGTGCCACCTCTGATGGGGCCAACGTCCTGACTTTC. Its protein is CATSDGANVLTF.

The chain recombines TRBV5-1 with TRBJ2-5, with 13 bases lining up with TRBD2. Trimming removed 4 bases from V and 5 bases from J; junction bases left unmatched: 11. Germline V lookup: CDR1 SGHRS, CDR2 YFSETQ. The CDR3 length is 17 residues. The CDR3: CASSPRTSGRRGETQYF. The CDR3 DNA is TGCGCCAGCAGCCCCCGGACTAGCGGGAGAAGGGGGGAGACCCAGTACTTC.

CDR3 sequence (DNA): TGTGCCAGCAGTGCGGACAGGACTAACTATGGCTACACCTTC. Translating it yields CASSADRTNYGYTF. The chain employs TRBV2 and TRBJ1-2; 7 bases fit TRBD1. The CDR3 spans 14 residues. The trim removed 4 bases at V and 0 bases at J, leaving 2 bases unmatched. Looked up from germline, CDR1 is SNHLY and CDR2 is FYNNEI.

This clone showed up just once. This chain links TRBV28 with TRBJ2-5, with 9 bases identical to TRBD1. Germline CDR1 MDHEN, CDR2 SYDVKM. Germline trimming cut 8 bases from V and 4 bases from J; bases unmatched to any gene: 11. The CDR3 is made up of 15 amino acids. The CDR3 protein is CASGSRDRVGETQYF. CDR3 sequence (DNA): TGTGCCAGCGGATCGCGGGACAGGGTGGGAGAGACCCAGTACTTC.

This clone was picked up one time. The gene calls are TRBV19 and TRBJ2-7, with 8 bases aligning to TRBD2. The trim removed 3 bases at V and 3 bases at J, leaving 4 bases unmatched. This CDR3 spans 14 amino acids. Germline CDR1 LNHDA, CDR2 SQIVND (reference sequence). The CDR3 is CASSIPGGFYEQYF. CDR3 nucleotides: TGTGCCAGTAGTATTCCGGGGGGGTTCTACGAGCAGTACTTC.

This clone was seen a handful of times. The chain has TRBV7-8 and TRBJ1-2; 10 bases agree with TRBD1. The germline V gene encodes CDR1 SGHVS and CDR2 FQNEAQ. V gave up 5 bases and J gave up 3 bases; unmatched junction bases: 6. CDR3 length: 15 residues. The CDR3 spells CASSIRQGADYGYTF. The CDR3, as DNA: TGTGCCAGCAGCATTCGACAGGGGGCGGACTATGGCTACACCTTC.

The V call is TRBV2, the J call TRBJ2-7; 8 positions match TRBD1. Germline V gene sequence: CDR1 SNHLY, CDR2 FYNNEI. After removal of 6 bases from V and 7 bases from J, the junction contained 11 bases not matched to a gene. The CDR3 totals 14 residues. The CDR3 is CASRRTGSAGEQYF. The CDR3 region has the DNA TGTGCCAGCAGGAGGACAGGGAGCGCTGGGGAGCAGTACTTC.

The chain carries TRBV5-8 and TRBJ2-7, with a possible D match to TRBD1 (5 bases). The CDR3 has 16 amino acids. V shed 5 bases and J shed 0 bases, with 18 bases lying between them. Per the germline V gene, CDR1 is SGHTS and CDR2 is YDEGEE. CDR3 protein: CASSGSPQDSSYEQYF. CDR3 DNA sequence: TGTGCCAGCAGTGGTAGTCCACAGGATTCCTCCTACGAGCAGTACTTC.

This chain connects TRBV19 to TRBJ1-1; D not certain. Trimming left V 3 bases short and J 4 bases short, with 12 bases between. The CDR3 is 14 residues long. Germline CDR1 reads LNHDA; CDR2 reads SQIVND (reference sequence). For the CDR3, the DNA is TGTGCCAGTAGTATTCAGGACGGAAGCACTGAAGCTTTCTTT. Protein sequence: CASSIQDGSTEAFF.